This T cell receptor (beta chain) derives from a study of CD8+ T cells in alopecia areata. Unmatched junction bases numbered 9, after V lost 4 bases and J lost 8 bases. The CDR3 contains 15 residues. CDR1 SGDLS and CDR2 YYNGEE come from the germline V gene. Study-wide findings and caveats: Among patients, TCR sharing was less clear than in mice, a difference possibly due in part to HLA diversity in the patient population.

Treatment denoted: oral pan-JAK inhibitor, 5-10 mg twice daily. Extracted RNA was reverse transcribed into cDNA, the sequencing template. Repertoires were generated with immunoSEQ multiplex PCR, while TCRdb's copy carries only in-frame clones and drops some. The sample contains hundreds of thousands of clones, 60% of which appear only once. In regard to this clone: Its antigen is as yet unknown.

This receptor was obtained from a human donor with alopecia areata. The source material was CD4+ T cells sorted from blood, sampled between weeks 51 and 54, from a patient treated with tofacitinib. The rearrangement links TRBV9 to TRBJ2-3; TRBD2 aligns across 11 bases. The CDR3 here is CASSTSGGPLPTQYF. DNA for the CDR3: TGTGCCAGCAGCACTAGCGGGGGCCCCTTGCCTACGCAGTATTTT.